This T cell receptor beta chain was documented in a study of molecular identifiers for immune sequencing clone quantification. This clonotype was counted many times. TCRdb independently ran MiXCR on the PCR reads; one entry per CDR3 protein. The data contain tens of thousands of distinct CDR3 sequences, 15% to 20% of them singletons. Based on a CD8+CD4-CCR7+CD45RA+ profile, naive CD8 T cells were sorted. CDR3 length equals 11 residues. Germline V gene data show CDR1 as SGDLS and CDR2 as YYNGEE. The V and J ends lost 0 bases and 9 bases respectively, with 4 bases between them. The sequencing input was naive CD8+ T cells from blood, with Jurkat cell RNA spiked in. The subset here: FACS-sorted CD8+CD4-CCR7+CD45RA+ naive T cells. The sequence derives from a human donor in good health. Some libraries in this study had Jurkat cell RNA spiked in. This chain connects TRBV9 to TRBJ2-1; D not resolved. The CDR3, as DNA: TGTGCCAGCAGCGTAGGTGGTGAGCAGTTCTTC. Amino acids: CASSVGGEQFF.